The present TCR beta chain was sequenced within a study of monozygotic twins with inflammatory bowel disease (dated by TCRdb to 2018 to 2020). Notes on the research overall: The full study comprised 28 monozygotic twin pairs: nine German pairs (four IBD-concordant, five IBD-discordant) and 19 IBD-discordant Danish pairs. Disease-associated traits were sought mainly through comparisons between IBD patients and their genetically identical healthy co-twins within discordant pairs. Each individual had, on average, about 151 000 unique TCRalpha sequences and 181 000 unique TCRbeta sequences available for analysis.

The study at large found these results: Compared with healthy twins, IBD patients had fewer clonotypes in common with other individuals, a difference most pronounced in patients showing signs of disease activity. The results gave no support for a single strong signal or clonotype linked to IBD. Concordant and discordant twins showed no difference in repertoire similarity, possibly because of limited statistical power. The analysis was unable to tell different T cell subtypes apart. A decrease in TCRbeta repertoire diversity, as measured by inverse Simpson index, was observed in IBD patients compared with their healthy co-twins. Differing immunosuppressive treatments among patients may have added background noise and inter-individual variability to the repertoires.

The library was prepared using 5' RACE. Each TCR library was prepared from around 3,200 ng of total RNA. For each sample, cDNA was synthesized in eight separate reactions using SMARTScribe reverse transcriptase. During cDNA synthesis, template switching was used to introduce unique molecular identifiers that contained a 6-nucleotide sample barcode. TCRalpha and TCRbeta cDNA was amplified in two nested PCRs of 16 and 9 cycles, and bead purification was carried out after each PCR. Before amplification, the cDNA was both treated with uracil DNA-glycosylase and purified with the QIAquick PCR purification kit. The second PCR added Illumina TruSeq-compatible adapters along with sample-specific barcodes. TapeStation and Qubit were used to check library quality and concentration, and around 5 ng of each library went into the pool. Pooled libraries were sequenced on an Illumina HiSeq2500 single-index Rapid Run with 2 x 100 bp reads and custom sequencing primers. Per the original workflow: MiGEC version 1.2.6 was used for UMI-based consensus assembly to correct PCR and sequencing errors. MiXCR version 2.1.1 was used to carry out V(D)J alignment, clonotype assembly and CDR3 extraction. To normalise gene usage, clonotype sharing and MAIT/NKT TCR abundance, the analysis used the top 1000, 10 000 and 20 000 clonotypes per sample. Diversity was computed as the inverse Simpson index with the vegan R package after downsampling to 27 000 UMIs. Paired Mann-Whitney U tests were applied to discordant twin pairs, and Benjamini-Hochberg correction was used for multiple testing. After reprocessing by TCRdb, each CDR3 protein sequence is one entry, and no DNA is given. V and J calls and clone size were set by TCRdb, not the authors. This sample's table carries tens of thousands of distinct CDR3 sequences. Of the sample, about 5% is held by the ten largest clones.

From each donor, a roughly 2.7 ml peripheral blood sample was collected into PAXgene tubes and kept at -80 degrees C. Total RNA was isolated from whole blood with the PAXgene blood miRNA kit on an automated QIAcube, without T cell sorting. Peripheral blood from monozygotic twin pairs who were concordant or discordant for inflammatory bowel disease underwent deep TCRalpha and TCRbeta repertoire profiling using unique molecular barcoding. Smoking habits were recorded for all twin pairs, and each individual was classified as a current, former or never smoker. With regard to this clonotype: No cognate antigen has been identified for it.

The CDR3 contains 16 residues, cysteine and phenylalanine counted. This entry has no DNA. The germline V gene provides CDR1 SGHRS and CDR2 YFSETQ. The sequenced sample was blood. This TCR derives from a human donor with ulcerative colitis or Crohn's disease, or a healthy co-twin of an affected twin (not recorded which). Recombination joined TRBV5-1 with TRBJ1-2. The CDR3 is CASSLNSPGTNYGYTF. The full variable domain, completed from the reference TRBV5-1 and TRBJ1-2 proteins outside the CDR3, reads KAGVTQTPRYLIKTRGQQVTLSCSPISGHRSVSWYQQTPGQGLQFLFEYFSETQRNKGNFPGRFSGRQFSNSRSEMNVSTLELGDSALYLCASSLNSPGTNYGYTFGSGTRLTVV.